The 8 T cell receptor beta chains below all came from one sample that was sequenced in a study of shared clonotypes between healthy human individuals. The assay was immunoSEQ multiplex PCR, and TCRdb's table has in-frame clones only and misses some. The data contain 950,000 to 1,300,000 clones, under 80% of them singletons. What was sequenced was memory CD4+ T cells sorted from blood. Indicated subset: CD45RA-negative fraction. The receptors shown here come from a man between 18 and 35 years old in good health.

CDR3 region: CAISESMTGYSNQPQHF. As DNA, the CDR3 is TGTGCCATCAGTGAGTCGATGACAGGCTATAGCAATCAGCCCCAGCATTTT. The chain couples TRBV10-3 to TRBJ1-5; possibly TRBD1 for D (6 bases). The V end lost 0 bases, the J end lost 0 bases, and 12 bases lay between the germline ends. The CDR3 totals 17 residues. Germline CDR1 reads ENHRY; CDR2 reads SYGVKD.

This clone has at least ten counts. V and J are TRBV28 and TRBJ2-5, with D uncertain. CDR1 is MDHEN, CDR2 SYDVKM, per germline. V was trimmed by 4 bases and J by 5 bases, leaving 14 bases between them. The length of the CDR3 is 14 residues. CDR3 sequence: CASSSRSQVETQYF. For the CDR3, the DNA is TGTGCCAGCAGTTCCCGGTCCCAGGTGGAGACCCAGTACTTC.

The gene calls are TRBV6-1 and TRBJ1-1, with TRBD1 as a possible D gene (5 bases). Trimming cost V 2 bases and J 4 bases, with 11 bases left between them. CDR1 MNHNS and CDR2 SASEGT come from the germline V gene. The CDR3 consists of 14 residues. CDR3 amino acids: CASSETWGGTEAFF. The CDR3 coding sequence is TGTGCCAGCAGTGAAACTTGGGGGGGCACTGAAGCTTTCTTT.

This clone was seen more than once but under ten times. The V and J genes are TRBV5-1 and TRBJ2-5, with 8 bases that match TRBD1. Per germline, CDR1 SGHRS and CDR2 YFSETQ. CDR3 length: 14 amino acids. J was trimmed by 5 bases and V by 4 bases; bases with no gene match: 7. The CDR3 sequence is CASSGGQAYETQYF. CDR3 bases: TGCGCCAGCAGCGGGGGACAGGCGTACGAGACCCAGTACTTC.

V is TRBV21-1 and J is TRBJ1-5; no check of the table's D call, TRBD1, against the DNA was made. TRBV21-1 counts as a pseudogene. The CDR3 totals 15 residues. CDR3 coding DNA: TGTGCCAGCACCCCTGGGTCAGGGCGAAGTCAGCCCCAGCATTTT. It translates to CASTPGSGRSQPQHF.

The chain joins TRBV6-1 to TRBJ1-2; D remains ambiguous. Trimming pared 3 bases from V and 4 bases from J, leaving 6 bases between. Looked up from germline, CDR1 is MNHNS and CDR2 is SASEGT. The CDR3 covers 12 residues. The CDR3 bases are TGTGCCAGCAGTGACGACACCTATGGCTACACCTTC. The encoded protein is CASSDDTYGYTF.

The J gene is TRBJ2-3, the V gene TRBV4-1, with D tentatively TRBD2 (5 bases). V lost 1 base and J lost 5, with 7 bases in between. Per germline, CDR1 MGHRA and CDR2 YSYEKL. The CDR3 runs 13 residues. In DNA form, the CDR3 reads TGCGCCAGCAGCCAAGTCGGGGTAGATACGCAGTATTTT. It is translated as CASSQVGVDTQYF.

The rearrangement links TRBV2 to TRBJ1-4; no clear D. This CDR3 spans 14 amino acids. The V and J ends lost 4 bases and 3 bases respectively, with 9 bases between them. The germline V gene encodes CDR1 SNHLY and CDR2 FYNNEI. CDR3 in amino acids: CASSVGRPNEKLFF. CDR3 bases: TGTGCCAGCAGTGTAGGGCGGCCTAATGAAAAACTGTTTTTT.